The 19 T cell receptor beta chains listed next were all sequenced from one sample in a study of blood T cell repertoires in COVID-19. Clones were sequenced by immunoSEQ multiplex PCR, and TCRdb holds only the in-frame ones, with some missing. The table shows over 80,000 clones, with around three quarters occurring only once. The specimen was peripheral blood. These receptor sequences come from a woman in her 70s with acute or convalescent COVID-19.

The chain is built from TRBV28 and TRBJ1-1; 10 positions agree with TRBD1. The V gene end was trimmed by 4 bases and the J gene end by 4 bases; junction bases not matched to a gene: 9. The CDR3 extends over 16 amino acids. The germline CDR1 and CDR2 sequences are MDHEN and SYDVKM. CDR3 region: CASSSPGTGEATEAFF. The CDR3 DNA follows: TGTGCCAGCAGTTCCCCCGGGACAGGGGAGGCCACTGAAGCTTTCTTT.

The count of this clone is one. The V and J genes are TRBV5-8 and TRBJ2-1; TRBD2 agrees at 9 bases. This CDR3 has 15 residues. The V gene's germline CDR1 is SGHTS and CDR2 YDEGEE. V lost 4 bases and J lost 7; bases outside the gene matches: 9. CDR3 protein: CASSNLAGPRNEQFF. CDR3 nucleotides: TGTGCCAGCAGCAACCTAGCGGGGCCTAGGAATGAGCAGTTCTTC.

This sequence joins TRBV2 and TRBJ1-1; D ambiguous. The CDR3 consists of 13 residues. The germline V and J ends were trimmed by 2 bases and 1 base, with 5 bases remaining between them. Germline CDR1 SNHLY, CDR2 FYNNEI. Here the CDR3 reads CASSERRNTEAFF. CDR3 bases: TGTGCCAGCAGTGAACGGAGGAACACTGAAGCTTTCTTT. The full variable domain, completed using reference TRBV2 and TRBJ1-1, is EPEVTQTPSHQVTQMGQEVILRCVPISNHLYFYWYRQILGQKVEFLVSFYNNEISEKSEIFDDQFSVERPDGSNFTLKIRSTKLEDSAMYFCASSERRNTEAFFGQGTRLTVV.

The chain combines TRBV6-1 with TRBJ2-3, with TRBD1 matching over 10 bases. Trimming removed 4 bases from V and 4 bases from J; junction bases left unmatched: 8. This CDR3 has 16 amino acids. Germline CDR1 reads MNHNS; CDR2 reads SASEGT. The CDR3 here is CASSGWTGGASDTQYF. CDR3 DNA sequence: TGTGCCAGCAGTGGGTGGACAGGGGGAGCGTCAGATACGCAGTATTTT.

This clone was recorded once. The chain recombines TRBV10-1 with TRBJ1-2, with 8 bases that match TRBD1. The trim removed 0 bases at V and 4 bases at J, leaving 7 bases unmatched. This CDR3 has 16 residues. The germline gives CDR1 WNHNN, CDR2 SYGVQD (reference sequence). The CDR3 protein is CASSESEQGGSYGYTF. DNA of the CDR3: TGCGCCAGCAGTGAGTCGGAACAGGGGGGATCCTATGGCTACACCTTC.

Worth noting for this clone: Other DNA sequences in the sample encode the same CDR3. The chain links TRBV7-2 to TRBJ2-1; the match to TRBD2 covers 9 bases. In germline, CDR1 is SGHTA, CDR2 FQGNSA. The V gene end was trimmed by 1 base and the J gene end by 4 bases; junction bases not matched to a gene: 2. This CDR3 is 15 amino acids long. Written as DNA, the CDR3 is TGTGCCAGCAGCTTAGTTGCGGGAGGGTACAATGAGCAGTTCTTC. Translation: CASSLVAGGYNEQFF. Variable domain in full (rest from reference TRBV7-2 and TRBJ2-1): GAGVSQSPSNKVTEKGKDVELRCDPISGHTALYWYRQSLGQGLEFLIYFQGNSAPDKSGLPSDRFSAERTGGSVSTLTIQRTQQEDSAVYLCASSLVAGGYNEQFFGPGTRLTVL.

This sequence joins TRBV5-1 and TRBJ2-7, with D maybe TRBD2 (5 bases). Trimming shortened V by 0 bases and J by 5 bases, and 12 bases separated the two germline ends. Germline V gene lookup returns CDR1 SGHRS and CDR2 YFSETQ. This CDR3 contains 14 residues. The DNA of the CDR3 is TGCGCCAGCAGCTTGGCTGCTAGCTGGGACGAGCAGTACTTC. It is translated as CASSLAASWDEQYF.

The J gene is TRBJ1-2, the V gene TRBV7-2; TRBD1 might be the D (5 bases). V shed 5 bases and J shed 6 bases, with 10 bases lying between them. This CDR3 spans 12 amino acids. Germline V gene data show CDR1 as SGHTA and CDR2 as FQGNSA. CDR3 bases: TGTGCCAGCAGCCCCCGGGGGGATGGCTACACCTTC. It translates to CASSPRGDGYTF. Full variable domain (rest looked up from reference TRBV7-2 and TRBJ1-2): GAGVSQSPSNKVTEKGKDVELRCDPISGHTALYWYRQSLGQGLEFLIYFQGNSAPDKSGLPSDRFSAERTGGSVSTLTIQRTQQEDSAVYLCASSPRGDGYTFGSGTRLTVV.

V is TRBV19 and J is TRBJ2-7; D gene uncertain. Per the germline V gene, CDR1 is LNHDA and CDR2 is SQIVND (reference sequence). This CDR3 spans 12 amino acids. Deletions cut 8 bases from V and 3 bases from J, with 11 bases between. DNA of the CDR3: TGTGCCAGTGGTAAAACATTCTACGAGCAGTACTTC. Its translation is CASGKTFYEQYF.

The chain recombines TRBV12-3 or TRBV12-4 with TRBJ2-1; a possible D gene is TRBD1 (5 bases). Deletions cut 7 bases from V and 8 bases from J, with 12 bases between. CDR3 size: 12 residues. This chain's CDR3 is CASTRRGYEQFF. CDR3 DNA sequence: TGTGCCAGCACCCGAAGGGGATATGAGCAGTTCTTC.

The chain recombines TRBV18 with TRBJ2-1, with 10 bases aligning to TRBD2. Germline CDR1 reads KGHSH; CDR2 reads LQKENI. The V segment lost 3 bases and the J segment 9 bases; nucleotides outside the gene matches: 5. The CDR3 extends over 14 amino acids. DNA for the CDR3: TGTGCCAGCTCACCGGGACTAGCGATCACTGAGCAGTTCTTC. Translated: CASSPGLAITEQFF.

This chain connects TRBV24-1 to TRBJ1-6, with a weak D call TRBD1 (5 bases). V was trimmed by 6 bases and J by 2 bases, leaving 19 bases between them. This CDR3 has 18 residues. Germline assignment: CDR1 KGHDR and CDR2 SFDVKD. The CDR3 sequence: CATSNETWAGAYNSPLHF. The CDR3 DNA is TGTGCCACCAGTAACGAGACCTGGGCGGGGGCCTATAATTCACCCCTCCACTTT.

This chain links TRBV18 with TRBJ2-1, with 9 bases fitting TRBD1. Germline assignment: CDR1 KGHSH and CDR2 LQKENI. The CDR3 sequence is 11 residues long. The V gene end was trimmed by 4 bases and the J gene end by 15 bases; junction bases not matched to a gene: 4. The CDR3 spells CASSRGQGVFF. DNA of the CDR3: TGTGCCAGCTCACGGGGACAGGGAGTGTTCTTC.

CDR3 coding DNA: TGCGCCAGCAGCTTGGAGGGCAGGGCTAGGGATCAAACCTTC. Translation: CASSLEGRARDQTF. The gene calls are TRBV5-1 and TRBJ1-2, with D tentatively TRBD1 (5 bases). The CDR3 is 14 residues long. Germline V lookup: CDR1 SGHRS, CDR2 YFSETQ. Deletions cut 0 bases from V and 14 bases from J, with 20 bases between.

The chain carries TRBV30 and TRBJ1-5, with a tentative D call TRBD1 (6 bases). The V gene's germline CDR1 is GTSNPN and CDR2 SVGIG (reference sequence). The CDR3 covers 16 residues. V was clipped by 2 bases and J by 0 bases, with 14 bases between them. CDR3 in DNA: TGTGCCTGGAGTTCTTCTTCAGGGGTTAGCAATCAGCCCCAGCATTTT. Its protein is CAWSSSSGVSNQPQHF.

V and J are TRBV28 and TRBJ2-2; a possible D gene is TRBD1 (5 bases). V was shortened by 5 bases and J by 4 bases, with 17 bases between the two germline ends. This CDR3 is built from 16 residues. Germline CDR1 MDHEN, CDR2 SYDVKM. The CDR3 spells CASSQPRVTGTGELFF. The DNA of the CDR3 is TGTGCCAGCAGTCAACCCAGGGTTACCGGCACCGGGGAGCTGTTTTTT. Full variable domain (rest looked up from reference TRBV28 and TRBJ2-2): DVKVTQSSRYLVKRTGEKVFLECVQDMDHENMFWYRQDPGLGLRLIYFSYDVKMKEKGDIPEGYSVSREKKERFSLILESASTNQTSMYLCASSQPRVTGTGELFFGEGSRLTVL.

The J gene is TRBJ1-1, the V gene TRBV7-2, with D maybe TRBD1 (6 bases). The CDR3 is 14 amino acids. The V and J ends lost 1 base and 2 bases respectively, with 8 bases between them. From germline, CDR1 is SGHTA and CDR2 FQGNSA. CDR3 residues: CASSLGGGNTEAFF. DNA of the CDR3: TGTGCCAGCAGCTTAGGCGGGGGCAACACTGAAGCTTTCTTT.

This chain uses TRBV27 with TRBJ2-1, with TRBD2 identical over 10 bases. Germline lookup yields CDR1 MNHEY and CDR2 SMNVEV (reference sequence). Germline trimming cut 7 bases from V and 7 bases from J; bases unmatched to any gene: 16. The length of the CDR3 is 17 residues. In nucleotides, the CDR3 is TGTGCCAGCATGGGGGGGCCTCTAGCGGGAGTCGGGAATGAGCAGTTCTTC. Protein sequence: CASMGGPLAGVGNEQFF.

The chain combines TRBV9 with TRBJ2-7, with unresolved D. Germline values: CDR1 SGDLS, CDR2 YYNGEE. This CDR3 comprises 14 residues. Deletions cut 0 bases from V and 5 bases from J, with 12 bases between. The DNA for the CDR3 is TGTGCCAGCAGCGTAGGTAGTTCCATGAACGAGCAGTACTTC. It specifies CASSVGSSMNEQYF.